The text below deals with one T cell receptor (beta chain). This clone's antigen is unknown. Per-base qualities were not stored, and no clone one base away is much larger. The CDR3 runs 15 residues from the cysteine to the phenylalanine. CDR3 DNA is the only sequence kept; it has 45 bases, read in frame from the first base. A distance of 9 bases separates the germline ends of V and J, which lose 2 bases and 1 base respectively. CDR1 and CDR2 are drawn from the germline V gene: MDHEN, SYDVKM. The library was prepared using RT-PCR. Instrument used: Illumina HiSeq 2500. The public reads were reprocessed in TCRdb via fastp at Q25 and MiXCR, keeping in-frame beta chains. Each CDR3 protein gets just one entry, which takes the most common genes and DNA from the rows behind it. Across this sample there are some 850,000 distinct CDR3 sequences, with around 20% seen only once. The ten top clones hold 11% of the sample.

This sample was included in a study of response to subunit inactivated influenza vaccine (dated by TCRdb to 2017 to 2018). The study in broad terms: The study used deep quantitative T cell receptor repertoire profiling to track responses to a trivalent subunit inactivated influenza vaccine.

The research as a whole found: It was suggested by the authors that each seasonal influenza vaccination may recruit only a limited number of new T cells.

The input for sequencing was PBMCs from blood, taken roughly 5 days after vaccination. This receptor was obtained from a man in his forties or fifties who received an inactivated influenza vaccine. Donor details come from another sample of the same person, matched by shared clones. The rearrangement combines TRBV28 with TRBJ1-5; there is no confident call for the D gene. The base sequence is TGTGCCAGCAGTTTACTTGACGAAAGCAATCAGCCCCAGCATTTT. Translated, this is CASSLLDESNQPQHF.